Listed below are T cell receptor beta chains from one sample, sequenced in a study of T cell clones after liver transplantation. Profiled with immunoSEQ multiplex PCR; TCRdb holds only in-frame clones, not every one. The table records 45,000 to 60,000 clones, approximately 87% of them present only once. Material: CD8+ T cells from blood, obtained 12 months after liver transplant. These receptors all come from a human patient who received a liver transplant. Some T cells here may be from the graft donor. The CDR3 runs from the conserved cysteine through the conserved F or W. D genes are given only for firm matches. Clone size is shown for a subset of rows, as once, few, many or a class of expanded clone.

cdr3_aa: CASSLGAGGYGYTF
cdr3_nt: TGTGCCAGCAGTTTAGGGGCAGGCGGCTATGGCTACACCTTC
j_call: TRBJ1-2
v_call: TRBV27
d_call: .
clone_size: .

cdr3_aa: CATSSGAPGNTEAFF
cdr3_nt: TGTGCCACCAGCAGTGGGGCCCCCGGGAACACTGAAGCTTTCTTT
j_call: TRBJ1-1
v_call: TRBV15
d_call: .
clone_size: .

cdr3_aa: CASSFGPRGEQYF
cdr3_nt: TGTGCCAGCAGCTTCGGGCCTCGCGGGGAGCAGTACTTC
j_call: TRBJ2-7
v_call: TRBV14
d_call: .
clone_size: .

cdr3_aa: CASSLSIVLGSDYTF
cdr3_nt: TGCGCCAGCAGCTTGTCCATCGTGTTAGGGTCTGACTACACCTTC
j_call: TRBJ1-2
v_call: TRBV5-1
d_call: .
clone_size: .

cdr3_aa: CASSLTGPNQPQHF
cdr3_nt: TGTGCCAGCAGTTTGACGGGCCCCAATCAGCCCCAGCATTTT
j_call: TRBJ1-5
v_call: TRBV27
d_call: .
clone_size: .

cdr3_aa: CSAPGRSSYNEQFF
cdr3_nt: TGCAGCGCTCCGGGACGGAGCTCCTACAATGAGCAGTTCTTC
j_call: TRBJ2-1
v_call: TRBV29-1
d_call: .
clone_size: .

cdr3_aa: CASSLRTGGTGELFF
cdr3_nt: TGCGCCAGCAGCTTGAGGACAGGGGGAACCGGGGAGCTGTTTTTT
j_call: TRBJ2-2
v_call: TRBV5-1
d_call: TRBD1
clone_size: .

cdr3_aa: CASSHGGPDTQYF
cdr3_nt: TGTGCCAGCAGCCACGGGGGTCCAGATACGCAGTATTTT
j_call: TRBJ2-3
v_call: TRBV7-9
d_call: .
clone_size: .

cdr3_aa: CAISDYGYTF
cdr3_nt: TGTGCCATCAGTGACTATGGCTACACCTTC
j_call: TRBJ1-2
v_call: TRBV10-3
d_call: .
clone_size: once

cdr3_aa: CASSIVLAATDTQYF
cdr3_nt: TGTGCCAGTAGTATTGTTCTGGCAGCAACAGATACGCAGTATTTT
j_call: TRBJ2-3
v_call: TRBV19
d_call: .
clone_size: .